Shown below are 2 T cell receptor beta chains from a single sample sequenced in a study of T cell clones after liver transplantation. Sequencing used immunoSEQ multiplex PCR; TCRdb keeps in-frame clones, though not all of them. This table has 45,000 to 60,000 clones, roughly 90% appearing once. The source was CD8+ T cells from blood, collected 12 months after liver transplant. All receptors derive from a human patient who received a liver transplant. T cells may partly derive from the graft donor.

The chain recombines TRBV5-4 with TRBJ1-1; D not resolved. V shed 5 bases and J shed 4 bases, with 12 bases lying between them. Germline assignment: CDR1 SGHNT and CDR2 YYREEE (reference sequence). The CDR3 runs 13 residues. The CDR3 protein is CASSSEGFTEAFF. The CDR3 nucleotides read TGTGCCAGCAGTTCTGAGGGATTCACTGAAGCTTTCTTT.

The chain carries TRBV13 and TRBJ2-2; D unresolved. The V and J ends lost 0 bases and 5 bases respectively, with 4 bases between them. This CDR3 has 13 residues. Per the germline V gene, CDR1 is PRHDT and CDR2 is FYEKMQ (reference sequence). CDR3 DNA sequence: TGTGCCAGCAGCTTAGGATCGACCGGGGAGCTGTTTTTT. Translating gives CASSLGSTGELFF.